This passage covers 24 T cell receptor beta chains from one sample sequenced in a study of blood T cells in healthy people across ages. Next came a second PCR, run for roughly 7 to 12 cycles, which used a sample-barcoded 5' primer along with a J-beta primer mix. A single record per CDR3 protein comes from TCRdb applying MiXCR to the 5' RACE reads. The sample consists of around 1,100,000 distinct CDR3 sequences, less than 45% of them appearing once. Sequencing used blood. The receptor source for this set is a man in his late teens or twenties in good health.

The genes are TRBV6-5 and TRBJ1-2; no firm D call. Between the trimmed V and J ends, which lost 5 bases and 5 bases, there was a span of 9 bases. CDR1 MNHEY and CDR2 SVGAGI come from the germline V gene. The CDR3 contains 12 residues. CDR3 residues: CASSRSPYGYTF. The DNA for the CDR3 is TGTGCCAGCAGTCGCTCGCCGTATGGCTACACCTTC.

This clonotype was counted once. V usage is TRBV20-1 and J usage is TRBJ1-6; 9 nucleotides align to TRBD1. Looked up from germline, CDR1 is DFQATT and CDR2 is SNEGSKA (reference sequence). The CDR3 spans 15 residues. Trimming cost V 3 bases and J 8 bases; bases outside gene matches: 8. The CDR3 DNA sequence: TGCAGTGCTAGCGCGGACAGGGGACTAGATTCACCCCTCCACTTT. This sequence encodes CSASADRGLDSPLHF.

The rearrangement uses TRBV7-2 and TRBJ1-6; D gene uncertain. The CDR3 spans 16 residues. The germline gives CDR1 SGHTA, CDR2 FQGNSA. V dropped 7 bases and J dropped 6 bases, with 19 bases sitting between them. CDR3 sequence: CASMNGGSQVNSPLHF. Written as DNA, the CDR3 is TGTGCCAGCATGAACGGAGGCAGCCAAGTTAATTCACCCCTCCACTTT.

The DNA for the CDR3 is TGTGCCAGCAGTTACCTGCCCCGGGACCCTGGTGAGACCCAGTACTTC. This codes for CASSYLPRDPGETQYF. The chain recombines TRBV6-6 with TRBJ2-5; possibly TRBD1 or TRBD2 for D (5 bases each). Trimming pared 2 bases from V and 5 bases from J, leaving 18 bases between. CDR1 and CDR2 from the germline V gene are MNHNY and SVGAGI (reference sequence). This CDR3 contains 16 residues.

The rearrangement joins TRBV6-6 to TRBJ1-2; TRBD1 aligns across 10 bases. The length of the CDR3 is 17 residues. Germline V gene sequence: CDR1 MNHNY, CDR2 SVGAGI (reference sequence). V shed 6 bases, J shed 3 bases, and the junction held 13 bases outside the gene matches. In DNA, the CDR3 is TGTGCCAGCAGCCAAGACAGGGGGCAGAATTTGGACTATGGCTACACCTTC. It encodes CASSQDRGQNLDYGYTF.

J is TRBJ2-5 and V is TRBV9; 7 nucleotides line up with TRBD2. The V gene end was trimmed by 3 bases and the J gene end by 11 bases; junction bases not matched to a gene: 40. This CDR3 is 23 amino acids long. CDR1 and CDR2 from the germline V gene are SGDLS and YYNGEE. The CDR3 sequence: CASSGEKQERTSGFWASYNEQYF. The CDR3 nucleotides read TGTGCCAGCAGCGGCGAGAAGCAAGAGAGGACTAGTGGATTCTGGGCCTCCTACAATGAGCAGTACTTC.

This sequence joins TRBV5-1 and TRBJ1-6; 10 bases line up with TRBD1. CDR1 SGHRS and CDR2 YFSETQ come from the germline V gene. The CDR3 length is 16 residues. The V segment lost 4 bases and the J segment 9 bases; nucleotides outside the gene matches: 10. CDR3 coding DNA: TGCGCCAGCAGCCGTGAAGGGACAGGGGAAGTTTCACCCCTCCACTTT. Protein: CASSREGTGEVSPLHF.

V gene TRBV9 combines with J gene TRBJ1-2; a weak D match, TRBD1 (6 bases). This CDR3 is built from 15 residues. Per germline, CDR1 SGDLS and CDR2 YYNGEE. The V end was cut by 3 bases, the J end by 2 bases, with 14 bases between. The CDR3 loop reads CASSAWDTLNYGYTF. The DNA of the CDR3 is TGTGCCAGCAGCGCGTGGGACACCCTGAACTATGGCTACACCTTC.

V is TRBV7-2 and J is TRBJ2-7; D is uncertain. V was pared by 2 bases and J by 2 bases, with 13 bases between. The CDR3 is 15 amino acids. Germline CDR1 is SGHTA and CDR2 is FQGNSA. CDR3 sequence: CASSLQLVGTYEQYF. Here the CDR3 DNA reads TGTGCCAGCAGCTTACAGTTGGTGGGGACCTACGAGCAGTACTTC.

The CDR3 spells CSVEPGSNQPQHF. Here the CDR3 DNA reads TGCAGCGTTGAACCGGGGAGCAATCAGCCCCAGCATTTT. The chain uses TRBV29-1 and TRBJ1-5; D not certain. The germline V and J ends were trimmed by 2 bases and 1 base, with 6 bases remaining between them. Germline CDR1 and CDR2: SQVTM and ANQGSEA. CDR3 length: 13 residues.

Only one count was recorded for this clonotype. Here the CDR3 reads CASFRQPNTEAFF. The DNA for the CDR3 is TGCGCCAGCTTCAGACAGCCGAACACTGAAGCTTTCTTT. This chain joins TRBV5-1 and TRBJ1-1, with a weak D call TRBD1 (5 bases). Looked up from germline, CDR1 is SGHRS and CDR2 is YFSETQ. The germline V and J ends were trimmed by 7 bases and 1 base, with 11 bases remaining between them. The CDR3 has 13 amino acids.

In this sample, this clonotype turned up a few times. This chain joins TRBV6-1 and TRBJ1-2, with a weak D call TRBD1 (6 bases). The CDR3 is 17 residues long. Germline V lookup: CDR1 MNHNS, CDR2 SASEGT. V was cut by 5 bases and J by 7 bases, with 26 bases left in between. This chain's CDR3 is CASSPGTPESYPTGYTF. The CDR3 region has the DNA TGTGCCAGCAGTCCCGGGACACCCGAATCCTACCCGACTGGCTACACCTTC.

The V gene is TRBV24-1, the J gene TRBJ2-3, with 9 bases lining up with TRBD2. V lost 7 bases to trimming and J lost 3 bases; unmatched junction nucleotides: 4. The CDR3 loop spans 14 amino acids. Germline assignment: CDR1 KGHDR and CDR2 SFDVKD. The CDR3 spells CATRSSGVTDTQYF. The CDR3, as DNA: TGTGCCACCAGGTCTAGCGGGGTAACAGATACGCAGTATTTT.

V and J are TRBV7-2 and TRBJ2-4; 8 bases are shared with TRBD1. The V gene's germline CDR1 is SGHTA and CDR2 FQGNSA. The CDR3 is 16 residues long. After removal of 8 bases from V and 9 bases from J, the junction contained 18 bases not matched to a gene. The CDR3 loop is CASGPRQDSTGGIQYF. CDR3 sequence (DNA): TGTGCCAGCGGCCCCCGACAAGACTCTACAGGGGGCATTCAGTACTTC.

This chain connects TRBV20-1 to TRBJ2-6; D call uncertain. Looked up from germline, CDR1 is DFQATT and CDR2 is SNEGSKA (reference sequence). The CDR3 totals 14 residues. Trimming took off 0 bases at V and 4 bases at J, with 7 bases between the two ends. CDR3 coding DNA: TGCAGTGCTAGAGACCTCGGCGGGGCCAACGTCCTGACTTTC. This translates into CSARDLGGANVLTF.

In this sample, this clonotype turned up many times. Here the CDR3 DNA reads TGCGCCAGCAGAGAAGGTCCAACAGATACGCAGTATTTT. This translates into CASREGPTDTQYF. The chain is built from TRBV5-1 and TRBJ2-3; no firm D call. This CDR3 spans 13 amino acids. V dropped 5 bases and J dropped 3 bases, with 10 bases sitting between them. CDR1 is SGHRS and CDR2 is YFSETQ in the germline V gene.

With regard to this clonotype: One junction end disagrees with the germline gene, perhaps due to a read error. The chain has TRBV6-1 and TRBJ1-4, with 7 bases that match TRBD1. Germline CDR1 and CDR2: MNHNS and SASEGT. The CDR3 totals 17 residues. CDR3 DNA sequence: TGTGCCAACAGTCGAACAGGGGACCCGACCTCTAATGAAAAACTGTTTTTT. It specifies CANSRTGDPTSNEKLFF.

V and J are TRBV7-8 and TRBJ2-1; D gene uncertain. This CDR3 contains 11 residues. Germline V gene lookup returns CDR1 SGHVS and CDR2 FQNEAQ. Trimming pared 1 base from V and 13 bases from J, leaving 8 bases between. The CDR3 reads CASSLGNNQFF. The CDR3 DNA reads as TGTGCCAGCAGCTTAGGGAATAACCAGTTCTTC.

The rearrangement uses TRBV2 and TRBJ1-1, with D unresolved. V lost 1 base to trimming and J lost 6 bases, with 9 bases between them. The CDR3 is 13 amino acids. Germline V gene lookup returns CDR1 SNHLY and CDR2 FYNNEI. CDR3 bases: TGTGCCAGCAGTGAAGTTCAGGTTCCTGAAGCTTTCTTT. This gives the protein CASSEVQVPEAFF.

The rearrangement links TRBV30 to TRBJ2-3; 7 bases agree with TRBD1. The germline gives CDR1 GTSNPN, CDR2 SVGIG (reference sequence). V dropped 8 bases and J dropped 1; count of bases not matched to a gene: 12. There are 15 residues in the CDR3. CDR3 residues: CAHKEGDRGTDTQYF. In nucleotides, the CDR3 is TGTGCCCACAAAGAGGGCGACAGGGGCACAGATACGCAGTATTTT.

A note on this clonotype: Mismatch with germline at one junction end may stem from a read error. The chain is built from TRBV7-7 and TRBJ1-1; TRBD1 is a possible D gene (5 bases). The germline V gene encodes CDR1 SSHAT and CDR2 FNYEAQ (reference sequence). This CDR3 spans 14 amino acids. CDR3 residues: CASSKSPGSTEAFF. CDR3 coding DNA: TGTGCTAGCAGCAAAAGCCCAGGGTCCACTGAAGCTTTCTTT.

This clonotype showed up just a few times. The J gene is TRBJ2-3, the V gene TRBV12-3 or TRBV12-4; D is unclear. This CDR3 region has 13 residues. Deletions cut 5 bases from V and 5 bases from J, with 11 bases between. CDR3 DNA sequence: TGTGCCAGCAGTCAATTAAACGGAGATACGCAGTATTTT. Encoded protein: CASSQLNGDTQYF.

This clonotype was seen many times. The chain joins TRBV27 to TRBJ2-7; D is unresolved. CDR1 and CDR2 (germline): MNHEY, SMNVEV (reference sequence). Trimming pared 1 base from V and 3 bases from J, leaving 7 bases between. This CDR3 spans 13 amino acids. The chain's CDR3 is CASSLFTGYEQYF. The CDR3 nucleotides are TGTGCCAGCAGTTTATTTACGGGCTACGAGCAGTACTTC.

This CDR3 reads CAISDEGARDGYTF. DNA of the CDR3: TGTGCCATCAGTGACGAGGGGGCCCGTGATGGCTACACCTTC. The J gene is TRBJ1-2, the V gene TRBV10-3, with TRBD1 matching over 7 bases. The germline V gene encodes CDR1 ENHRY and CDR2 SYGVKD. Trimming removed 3 bases from V and 6 bases from J; junction bases left unmatched: 7. This CDR3 is 14 amino acids long.